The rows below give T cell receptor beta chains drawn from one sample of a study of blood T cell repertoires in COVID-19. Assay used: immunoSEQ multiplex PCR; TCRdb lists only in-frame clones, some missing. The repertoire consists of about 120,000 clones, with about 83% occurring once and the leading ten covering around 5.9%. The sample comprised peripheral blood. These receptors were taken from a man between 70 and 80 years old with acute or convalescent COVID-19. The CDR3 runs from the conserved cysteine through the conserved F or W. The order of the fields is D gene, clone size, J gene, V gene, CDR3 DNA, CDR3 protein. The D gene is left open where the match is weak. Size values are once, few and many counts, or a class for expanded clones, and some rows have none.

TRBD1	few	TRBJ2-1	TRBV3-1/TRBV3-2	TGTGCCAGCAGCAACCCGGGACAGGGCCTCATCGATGAGCAGTTCTTC	CASSNPGQGLIDEQFF
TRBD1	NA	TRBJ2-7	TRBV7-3	TGTGCCAGCAGCCTCGCAGTGACAGGGGGCCTAGACGAGCAGTACTTC	CASSLAVTGGLDEQYF
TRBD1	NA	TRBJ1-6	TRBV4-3	TGCGCCAGCAGCCGACAGGGAACCTATAATTCACCCCTCCACTTT	CASSRQGTYNSPLHF
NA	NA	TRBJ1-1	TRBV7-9	TGTGCCAGCAGCCCGACGACAGGACTTATGAACACTGAAGCTTTCTTT	CASSPTTGLMNTEAFF
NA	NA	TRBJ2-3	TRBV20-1	TGCAGAGGCGGGGACACAGATACGCAGTATTTT	CRGGDTDTQYF
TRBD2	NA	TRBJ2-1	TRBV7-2	TGTGCCAGCAGCACACGACTAGCGGGGGACCTCAATGAGCAGTTCTTC	CASSTRLAGDLNEQFF
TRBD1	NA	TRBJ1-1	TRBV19	TGTGCCAGTACCCCGCGACAGGGGGACACTGAAGCTTTCTTT	CASTPRQGDTEAFF
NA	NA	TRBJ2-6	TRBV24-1	TGTGCCACCAGTCCAGGGGGGACTGGGGCCAACGTCCTGACTTTC	CATSPGGTGANVLTF
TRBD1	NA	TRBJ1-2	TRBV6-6	TGTGCCAGCAGATCCCCGGACAGGGCCCGCGACTACACCTTC	CASRSPDRARDYTF
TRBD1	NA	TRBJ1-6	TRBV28	TGTGCCAGCAGTTCCCCTCGGGACAGCTCTTTTGGGTCACCCCTCCACTTT	CASSSPRDSSFGSPLHF
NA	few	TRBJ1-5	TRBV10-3	TGTGCCATCAGTGAGTCCCCGGGGGGCAATCAGCCCCAGCATTTT	CAISESPGGNQPQHF
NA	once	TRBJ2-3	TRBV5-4	TGTGCCAGCAGTCAAGGACACGCTAGCACAGATACGCAGTATTTT	CASSQGHASTDTQYF
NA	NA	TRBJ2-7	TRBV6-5	TGTGCCAGCAGTTACGACCATACAGGGCGACACGAGCAGTACTTC	CASSYDHTGRHEQYF
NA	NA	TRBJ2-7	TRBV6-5	TGTGCCAGCAGTTCCTTGACAGAATACGAGCAGTACTTC	CASSSLTEYEQYF
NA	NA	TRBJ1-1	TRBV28	TGTGCCAGCACCAGTCCCCAGGGGAGAGGGAACACTGAAGCTTTCTTT	CASTSPQGRGNTEAFF
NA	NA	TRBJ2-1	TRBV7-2	TGTGCCAGCAGCTTAGCGCTAGGGAGCGATGAGCAGTTCTTC	CASSLALGSDEQFF
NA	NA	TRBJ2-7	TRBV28	TGTGCCAGCGGACTTCAATACGAGCAGTACTTC	CASGLQYEQYF
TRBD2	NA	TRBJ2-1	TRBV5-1	TGCGCCAGCAGCTTGCGTAGCCTTGCGGGAGGGCCCTCGAGGCAGTTCTTC	CASSLRSLAGGPSRQFF
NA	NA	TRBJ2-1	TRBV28	TGTGCCAGCAGTTTGTTGAGGAATGAGCAGTTCTTC	CASSLLRNEQFF
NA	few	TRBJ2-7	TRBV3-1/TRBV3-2	TGTGCCAGCAGCCTTCCACGGGGAGATGAGCAGTACTTC	CASSLPRGDEQYF
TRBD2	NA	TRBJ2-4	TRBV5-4	TGTGCCAGCAGCTTCAGCCGGGGGGAAAACATTCAGTACTTC	CASSFSRGENIQYF
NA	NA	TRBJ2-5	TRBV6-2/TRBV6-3	TGTGCCAGCAGTTACACGGGACTCTCGTTACAAGAGACCCAGTACTTC	CASSYTGLSLQETQYF